This T cell receptor (beta chain) was profiled in a study of shared clonotypes between healthy human individuals. The length of the CDR3 is 13 residues. CDR1 and CDR2 from the germline V gene are LGHNT and FRNRAP. J gave up 12 bases and V 1 base, and 7 bases lay outside the gene matches. Every subset had its genomic DNA shared out evenly among several immunoSEQ plates. TCRdb keeps only in-frame clones here, not all; method: immunoSEQ multiplex PCR. The sample has 2,100,000 or so clones; approximately 94% are singletons. The TCR was taken from a man between 18 and 29 years old in good health. The chain couples TRBV12-5 to TRBJ2-7, with 9 bases lining up with TRBD1. The sample consisted of naive CD4+ T cells sorted from blood. Subset indicated: CD45RA+ positively selected. As DNA, the CDR3 is TGTGCTAGTGGTTTGGAGGACAGGGGCCGGCGGTACTTC. As protein: CASGLEDRGRRYF.